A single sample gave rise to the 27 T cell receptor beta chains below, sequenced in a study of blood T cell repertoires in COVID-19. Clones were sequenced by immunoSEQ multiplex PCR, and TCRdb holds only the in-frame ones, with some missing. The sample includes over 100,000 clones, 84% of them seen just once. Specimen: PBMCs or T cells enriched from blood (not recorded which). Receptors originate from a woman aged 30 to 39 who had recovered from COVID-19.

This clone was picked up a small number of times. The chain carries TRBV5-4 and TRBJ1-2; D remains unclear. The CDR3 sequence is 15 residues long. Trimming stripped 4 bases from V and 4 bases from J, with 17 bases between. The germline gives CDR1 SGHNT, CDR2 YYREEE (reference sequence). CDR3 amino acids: CASSPTQAHGYGYTF. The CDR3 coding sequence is TGTGCCAGCAGCCCCACCCAGGCCCACGGCTATGGCTACACCTTC.

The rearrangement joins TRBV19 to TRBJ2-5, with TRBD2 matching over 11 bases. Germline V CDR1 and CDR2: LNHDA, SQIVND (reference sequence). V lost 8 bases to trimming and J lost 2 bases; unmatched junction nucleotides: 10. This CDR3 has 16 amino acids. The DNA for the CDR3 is TGTGCCAGTCCAGGGAGTAGCGGGAGGGTTCAAGAGACCCAGTACTTC. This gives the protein CASPGSSGRVQETQYF.

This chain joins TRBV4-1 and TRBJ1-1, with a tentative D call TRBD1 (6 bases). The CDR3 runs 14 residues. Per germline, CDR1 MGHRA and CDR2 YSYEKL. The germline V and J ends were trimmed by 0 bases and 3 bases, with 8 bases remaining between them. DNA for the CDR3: TGCGCCAGCAGCCAAGAAGGGGGTCACACTGAAGCTTTCTTT. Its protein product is CASSQEGGHTEAFF.

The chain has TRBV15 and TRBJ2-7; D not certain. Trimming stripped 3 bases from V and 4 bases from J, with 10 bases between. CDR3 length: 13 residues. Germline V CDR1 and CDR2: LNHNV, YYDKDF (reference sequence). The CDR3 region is CATSSEETYEQYF. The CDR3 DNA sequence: TGTGCCACCAGCAGCGAAGAGACATACGAGCAGTACTTC. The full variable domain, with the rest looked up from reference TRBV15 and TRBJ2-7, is DAMVIQNPRYQVTQFGKPVTLSCSQTLNHNVMYWYQQKSSQAPKLLFHYYDKDFNNEADTPDNFQSRRPNTSFCFLDIRSPGLGDTAMYLCATSSEETYEQYFGPGTRLTVT.

The CDR3 is CASSPTSGRYNEQFF. DNA of the CDR3: TGTGCCAGCAGCCCGACTAGCGGGAGGTACAATGAGCAGTTCTTC. The genes are TRBV7-2 and TRBJ2-1, with 13 bases that match TRBD2. Germline V gives CDR1 SGHTA, CDR2 FQGNSA. V gave up 5 bases and J gave up 4 bases; unmatched junction bases: 2. The CDR3 length is 15 residues.

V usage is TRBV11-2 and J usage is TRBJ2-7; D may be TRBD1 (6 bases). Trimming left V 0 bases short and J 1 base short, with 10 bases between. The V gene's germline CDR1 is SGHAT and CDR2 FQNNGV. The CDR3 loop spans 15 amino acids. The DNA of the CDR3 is TGTGCCAGCAGCTTAGAGGGGACATATTCCTACGAGCAGTACTTC. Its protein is CASSLEGTYSYEQYF.

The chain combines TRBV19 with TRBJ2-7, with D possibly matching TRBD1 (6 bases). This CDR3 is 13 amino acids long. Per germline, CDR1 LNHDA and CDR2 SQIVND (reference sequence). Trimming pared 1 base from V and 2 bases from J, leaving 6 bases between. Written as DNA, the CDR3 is TGTGCCAGTAGTATAGGGACAGCCTACGAGCAGTACTTC. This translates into CASSIGTAYEQYF. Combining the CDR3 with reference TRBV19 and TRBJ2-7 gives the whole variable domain DGGITQSPKYLFRKEGQNVTLSCEQNLNHDAMYWYRQDPGQGLRLIYYSQIVNDFQKGDIAEGYSVSREKKESFPLTVTSAQKNPTAFYLCASSIGTAYEQYFGPGTRLTVT.

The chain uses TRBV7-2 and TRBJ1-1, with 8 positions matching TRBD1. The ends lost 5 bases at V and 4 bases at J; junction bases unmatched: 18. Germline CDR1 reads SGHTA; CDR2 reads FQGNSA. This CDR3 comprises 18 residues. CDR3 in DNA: TGTGCCAGCAGCCTCCAAGGGACAGGCGACGGTTGGGGCACTGAAGCTTTCTTT. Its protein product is CASSLQGTGDGWGTEAFF.

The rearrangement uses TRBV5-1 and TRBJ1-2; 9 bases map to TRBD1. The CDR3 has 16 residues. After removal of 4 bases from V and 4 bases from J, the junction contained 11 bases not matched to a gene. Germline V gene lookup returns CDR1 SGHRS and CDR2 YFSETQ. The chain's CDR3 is CASSVTGTGYLYGYTF. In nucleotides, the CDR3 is TGCGCCAGCAGCGTGACCGGGACAGGGTACCTCTATGGCTACACCTTC.

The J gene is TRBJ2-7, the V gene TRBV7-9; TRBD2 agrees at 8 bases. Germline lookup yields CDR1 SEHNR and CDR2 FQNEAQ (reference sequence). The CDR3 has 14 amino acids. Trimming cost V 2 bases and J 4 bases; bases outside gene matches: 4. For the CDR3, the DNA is TGTGCCAGCAGCTTATACGGGAGGGATTACGAGCAGTACTTC. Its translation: CASSLYGRDYEQYF. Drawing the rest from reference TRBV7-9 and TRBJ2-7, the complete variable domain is DTGVSQNPRHKITKRGQNVTFRCDPISEHNRLYWYRQTLGQGPEFLTYFQNEAQLEKSRLLSDRFSAERPKGSFSTLEIQRTEQGDSAMYLCASSLYGRDYEQYFGPGTRLTVT.

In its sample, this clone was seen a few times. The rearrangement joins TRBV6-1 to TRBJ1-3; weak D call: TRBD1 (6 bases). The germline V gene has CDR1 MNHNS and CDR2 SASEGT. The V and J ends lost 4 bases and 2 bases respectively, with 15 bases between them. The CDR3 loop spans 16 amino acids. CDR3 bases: TGTGCCAGCAGTGCCAACTCCCACAGGGCTGGAAACACCATATATTTT. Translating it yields CASSANSHRAGNTIYF.

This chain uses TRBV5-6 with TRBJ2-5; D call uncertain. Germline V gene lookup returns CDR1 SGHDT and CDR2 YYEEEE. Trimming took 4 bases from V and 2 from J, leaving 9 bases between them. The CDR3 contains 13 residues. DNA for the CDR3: TGTGCCAGCAGCCCCTACGGGCAAGAGACCCAGTACTTC. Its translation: CASSPYGQETQYF.

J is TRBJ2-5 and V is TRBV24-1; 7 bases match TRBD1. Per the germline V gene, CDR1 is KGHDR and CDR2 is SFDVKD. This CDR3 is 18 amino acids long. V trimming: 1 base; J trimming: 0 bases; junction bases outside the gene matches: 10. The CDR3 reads CATSDFHTGDLYQETQYF. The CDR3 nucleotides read TGTGCCACCAGTGATTTCCATACAGGGGACCTGTACCAAGAGACCCAGTACTTC.

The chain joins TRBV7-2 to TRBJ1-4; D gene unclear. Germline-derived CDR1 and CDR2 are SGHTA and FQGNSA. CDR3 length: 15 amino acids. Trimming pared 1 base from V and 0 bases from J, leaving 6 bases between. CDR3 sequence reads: CASSLGEATNEKLFF. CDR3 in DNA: TGTGCCAGCAGCTTAGGGGAGGCAACTAATGAAAAACTGTTTTTT.

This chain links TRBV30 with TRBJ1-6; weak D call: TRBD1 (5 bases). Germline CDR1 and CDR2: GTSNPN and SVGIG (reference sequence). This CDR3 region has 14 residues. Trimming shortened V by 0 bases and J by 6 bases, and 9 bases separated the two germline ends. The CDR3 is CAWSVTGGNSPLHF. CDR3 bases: TGTGCCTGGAGTGTAACCGGGGGTAATTCACCCCTCCACTTT.

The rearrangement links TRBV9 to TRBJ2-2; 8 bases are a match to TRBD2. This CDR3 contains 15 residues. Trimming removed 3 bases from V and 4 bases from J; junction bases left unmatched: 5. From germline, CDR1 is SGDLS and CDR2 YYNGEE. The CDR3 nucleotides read TGTGCCAGCAGCGGGACCGGACTAGCCACCGGGGAGCTGTTTTTT. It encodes CASSGTGLATGELFF. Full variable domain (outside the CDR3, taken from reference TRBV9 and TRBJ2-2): DSGVTQTPKHLITATGQRVTLRCSPRSGDLSVYWYQQSLDQGLQFLIQYYNGEERAKGNILERFSAQQFPDLHSELNLSSLELGDSALYFCASSGTGLATGELFFGEGSRLTVL.

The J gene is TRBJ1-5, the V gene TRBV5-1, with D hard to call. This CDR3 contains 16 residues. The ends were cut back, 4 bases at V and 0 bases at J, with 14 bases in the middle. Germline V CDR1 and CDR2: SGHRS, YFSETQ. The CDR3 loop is CASSPGETYSNQPQHF. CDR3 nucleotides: TGCGCCAGCAGCCCCGGGGAGACTTATAGCAATCAGCCCCAGCATTTT.

CDR3 residues: CASSHEGGRSGRAGDTQYF. The DNA for the CDR3 is TGTGCCAGCAGCCATGAGGGAGGGAGGAGCGGGAGGGCTGGAGATACGCAGTATTTT. The rearrangement links TRBV4-2 to TRBJ2-3, with 10 nucleotides matching TRBD2. The CDR3 runs to 19 residues. CDR1 and CDR2 (germline): LGHNA, YNFKEQ. V gave up 3 bases and J gave up 5 bases; unmatched junction bases: 17.

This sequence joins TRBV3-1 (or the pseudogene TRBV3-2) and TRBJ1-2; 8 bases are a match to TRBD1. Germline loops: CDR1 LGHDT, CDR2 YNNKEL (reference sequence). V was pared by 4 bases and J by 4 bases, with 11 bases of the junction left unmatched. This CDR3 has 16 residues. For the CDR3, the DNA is TGTGCCAGCAGCCTCCGGACAGGGTCCCTCGCCTATGGCTACACCTTC. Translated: CASSLRTGSLAYGYTF.

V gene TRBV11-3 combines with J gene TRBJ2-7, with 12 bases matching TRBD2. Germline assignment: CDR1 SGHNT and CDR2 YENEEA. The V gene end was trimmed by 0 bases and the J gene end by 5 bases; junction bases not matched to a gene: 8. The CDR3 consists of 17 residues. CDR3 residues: CASSLDRPSGRAHEQYF. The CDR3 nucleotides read TGTGCCAGCAGCTTAGATCGCCCTAGCGGGAGGGCCCACGAGCAGTACTTC. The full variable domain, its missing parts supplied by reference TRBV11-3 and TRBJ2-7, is EAGVVQSPRYKIIEKKQPVAFWCNPISGHNTLYWYLQNLGQGPELLIRYENEEAVDDSQLPKDRFSAERLKGVDSTLKIQPAELGDSAVYLCASSLDRPSGRAHEQYFGPGTRLTVT.

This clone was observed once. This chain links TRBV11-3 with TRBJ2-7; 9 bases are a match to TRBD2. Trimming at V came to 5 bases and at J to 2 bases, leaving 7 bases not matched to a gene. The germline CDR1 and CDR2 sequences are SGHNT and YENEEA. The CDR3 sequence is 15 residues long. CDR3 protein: CASSPGLADPYEQYF. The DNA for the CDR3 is TGTGCCAGCAGCCCGGGACTAGCCGACCCCTACGAGCAGTACTTC.

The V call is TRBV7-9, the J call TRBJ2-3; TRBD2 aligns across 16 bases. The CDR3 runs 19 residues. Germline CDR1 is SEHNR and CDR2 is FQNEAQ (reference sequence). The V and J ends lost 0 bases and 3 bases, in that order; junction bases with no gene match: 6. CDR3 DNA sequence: TGTGCCAGCAGCTTAGCGCCGGGACTAGCGGGAGGGCCAACAGATACGCAGTATTTT. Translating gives CASSLAPGLAGGPTDTQYF.

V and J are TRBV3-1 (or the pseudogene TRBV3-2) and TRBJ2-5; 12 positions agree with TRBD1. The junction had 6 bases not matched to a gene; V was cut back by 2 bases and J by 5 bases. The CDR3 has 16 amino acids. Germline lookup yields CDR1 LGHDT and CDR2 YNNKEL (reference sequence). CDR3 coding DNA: TGTGCCAGCAGCCAATCAGGGACAGGGGGCGTTGAGACCCAGTACTTC. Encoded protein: CASSQSGTGGVETQYF.

CDR3 residues: CASSQDWPTRGTSGSEQYF. CDR3 in DNA: TGCGCCAGCAGCCAAGATTGGCCAACGAGAGGGACTAGCGGGAGCGAGCAGTACTTC. The genes are TRBV4-3 and TRBJ2-7; 14 nucleotides match TRBD2. Germline values: CDR1 LGHNA, CDR2 YSLEER. The length of the CDR3 is 19 residues. V lost 0 bases to trimming and J lost 6 bases; unmatched junction nucleotides: 13.

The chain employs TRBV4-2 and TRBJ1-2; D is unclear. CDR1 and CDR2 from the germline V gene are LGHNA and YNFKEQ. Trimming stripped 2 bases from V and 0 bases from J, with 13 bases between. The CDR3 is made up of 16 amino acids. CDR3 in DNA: TGTGCCAGCAGCCAATCCCTGTCAGACTCTAACTATGGCTACACCTTC. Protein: CASSQSLSDSNYGYTF.

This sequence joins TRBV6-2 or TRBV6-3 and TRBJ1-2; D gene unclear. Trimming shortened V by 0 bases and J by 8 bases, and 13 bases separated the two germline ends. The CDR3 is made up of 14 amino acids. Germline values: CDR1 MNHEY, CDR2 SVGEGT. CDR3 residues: CASSYSRGVNGYTF. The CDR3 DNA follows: TGTGCCAGCAGTTACTCGCGGGGTGTTAACGGCTACACCTTC.

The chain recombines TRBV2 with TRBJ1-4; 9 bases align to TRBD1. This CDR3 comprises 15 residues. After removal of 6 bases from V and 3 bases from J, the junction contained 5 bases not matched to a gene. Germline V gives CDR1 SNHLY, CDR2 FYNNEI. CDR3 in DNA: TGTGCCAGCAGGTGGGACAGGGAGGCTAATGAAAAACTGTTTTTT. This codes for CASRWDREANEKLFF.